Below are 5 T cell receptor beta chains sequenced from a single sample in a study of identical twins. MiXCR was run by TCRdb on the 5' RACE reads, yielding one entry per CDR3 protein. Of about 920,000 distinct CDR3 sequences detected, roughly an eighth appear once; the ten largest clones hold around 1.5%. These data also formed part of another study, on yellow fever vaccine responses in identical twins.

Specimen: PBMCs. The receptor source for this set is a young woman in good health.

The CDR3 nucleotides read TGTGCCTCCCGTCCGGGGTCCTTCGGGCCCCAGCATTTT. Encoded protein: CASRPGSFGPQHF. The V call is TRBV27, the J call TRBJ1-5; unclear D gene. Germline-derived CDR1 and CDR2 are MNHEY and SMNVEV (reference sequence). Trimming took 11 bases from V and 9 from J, leaving 20 bases between them. CDR3 length: 13 residues.

The chain links TRBV5-1 to TRBJ2-2; tentatively, D is TRBD2 (6 bases). From germline, CDR1 is SGHRS and CDR2 YFSETQ. The ends were cut back, 0 bases at V and 0 bases at J, with 9 bases in the middle. This CDR3 is 16 amino acids long. The CDR3 DNA is TGCGCCAGCAGCTTGGGGCGGGACGCGAACACCGGGGAGCTGTTTTTT. Translation: CASSLGRDANTGELFF.

This clonotype was counted between two and nine times. The chain combines TRBV9 with TRBJ1-6; 11 positions agree with TRBD1. The trim removed 7 bases at V and 9 bases at J, leaving 0 bases unmatched. This CDR3 contains 12 residues. Germline V gene data show CDR1 as SGDLS and CDR2 as YYNGEE. The CDR3 DNA follows: TGTGCCAGCGGGACAGGGGGTTCACCCCTCCACTTT. Its protein is CASGTGGSPLHF.

V gene TRBV20-1 combines with J gene TRBJ2-2; maybe TRBD1 (6 bases). This CDR3 has 13 amino acids. The germline gives CDR1 DFQATT, CDR2 SNEGSKA (reference sequence). The germline V and J ends were trimmed by 6 bases and 6 bases, with 14 bases remaining between them. The CDR3 DNA reads TGCAGTGCCCCCGGACAGTTTGCCGGGGAGCTGTTTTTT. The encoded protein is CSAPGQFAGELFF.

The chain recombines TRBV20-1 with TRBJ1-1; 9 bases line up with TRBD1. The CDR3 totals 16 residues. Germline lookup yields CDR1 DFQATT and CDR2 SNEGSKA (reference sequence). Trimming took 5 bases from V and 0 from J; bases not matched to a gene: 10. CDR3 bases: TGCAGTGCTCAAAAACAGGGGGCGACGATGAACACTGAAGCTTTCTTT. Translation gives CSAQKQGATMNTEAFF.